This T cell receptor beta chain was sequenced for a study of blood T cell repertoires in COVID-19. The V gene's germline CDR1 is MNHEY and CDR2 SVGAGI. The CDR3 runs to 15 residues. V was cut by 4 bases and J by 3 bases, with 15 bases left in between. The repertoire was sequenced with immunoSEQ multiplex PCR; TCRdb's copy has only in-frame clones and lacks some. The data contain 100,000 to 150,000 clones, approximately 81% of them seen just once; the ten biggest clones take up 3.8%. The sequence was collected from a woman between 50 and 59 years old with acute or convalescent COVID-19. The rearrangement uses TRBV6-5 and TRBJ2-5, with TRBD2 as a possible D gene (6 bases). Sample: peripheral blood. The CDR3: CASSSLWEAEETQYF. The CDR3 region has the DNA TGTGCCAGCAGTTCCTTGTGGGAGGCCGAAGAGACCCAGTACTTC.